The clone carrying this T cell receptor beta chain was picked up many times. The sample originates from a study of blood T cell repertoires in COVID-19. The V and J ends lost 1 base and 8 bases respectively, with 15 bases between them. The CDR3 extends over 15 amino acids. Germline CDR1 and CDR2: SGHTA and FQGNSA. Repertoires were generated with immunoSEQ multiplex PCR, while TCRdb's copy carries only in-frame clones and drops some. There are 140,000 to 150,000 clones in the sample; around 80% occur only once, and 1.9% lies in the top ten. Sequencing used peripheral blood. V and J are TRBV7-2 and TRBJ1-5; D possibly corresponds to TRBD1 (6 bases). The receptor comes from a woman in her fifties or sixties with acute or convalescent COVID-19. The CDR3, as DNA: TGTGCCAGCAGCTTAGAGGGGACACTGATCGAGCCCCAGCATTTT. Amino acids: CASSLEGTLIEPQHF.